Each of the 18 T cell receptor beta chains below was sequenced from the same sample in a study of T cell responses to AZD1222 COVID-19 vaccine. The protocol was immunoSEQ multiplex PCR, while the TCRdb copy is restricted to in-frame clones and leaves out a portion. The profile covers some 140,000 clones, with around 89% appearing a single time and around 3% taken by the ten largest. Specimen: peripheral blood, collected on day 0 of AZD1222 vaccination. Source of these receptors: an adult in good health.

J is TRBJ1-5 and V is TRBV28; 7 bases are shared with TRBD1. The CDR3 is 14 amino acids. The J segment lost 4 bases and the V segment lost 8 bases, leaving 8 bases of the junction unmatched. Germline V gene lookup returns CDR1 MDHEN and CDR2 SYDVKM. The CDR3 region is CASRAGGSNQPQHF. The CDR3 bases are TGTGCCAGCCGTGCAGGGGGTTCGAATCAGCCCCAGCATTTT.

The CDR3 bases are TGTGCCAGCAGTGGGACAGCTACCTACGAGCAGTACTTC. Its protein is CASSGTATYEQYF. The genes are TRBV12-3 or TRBV12-4 and TRBJ2-7, with 7 nucleotides matching TRBD1. The CDR3 loop spans 13 amino acids. V was pared by 5 bases and J by 2 bases, with 3 bases of the junction left unmatched.

This rearrangement joins TRBV6-5 to TRBJ1-1; weak D call: TRBD1 (5 bases). V dropped 8 bases and J dropped 1 base, with 17 bases sitting between them. The length of the CDR3 is 15 residues. The germline V gene has CDR1 MNHEY and CDR2 SVGAGI. The CDR3 nucleotides read TGTGCCAGCTCCCCGCGAGCCGGGGGGAACACTGAAGCTTTCTTT. This codes for CASSPRAGGNTEAFF.

The chain employs TRBV6-6 and TRBJ1-3, with 9 bases that match TRBD1. V was pared by 2 bases and J by 8 bases, with 4 bases of the junction left unmatched. There are 14 residues in the CDR3. Germline V gene data show CDR1 as MNHNY and CDR2 as SVGAGI (reference sequence). CDR3 residues: CASSYTTGGDTIYF. CDR3 nucleotides: TGTGCCAGCAGTTACACGACAGGGGGAGACACCATATATTTT.

The chain is built from TRBV27 and TRBJ2-5; a possible D gene is TRBD1 (6 bases). V shed 5 bases and J shed 7 bases, with 14 bases lying between them. CDR3 length equals 13 residues. In germline, CDR1 is MNHEY, CDR2 SMNVEV (reference sequence). As DNA, the CDR3 is TGTGCCAGCAGTCCGCAGGGGATAGGGACCCAGTACTTC. Translation: CASSPQGIGTQYF.

This chain joins TRBV28 and TRBJ1-2; no firm D call. The length of the CDR3 is 14 residues. Trimming removed 2 bases at V and 1 base at J, with 8 bases between. CDR1 and CDR2 (germline): MDHEN, SYDVKM. This CDR3 is CASSLNQNNYGYTF. The DNA of the CDR3 is TGTGCCAGCAGTTTAAATCAGAATAACTATGGCTACACCTTC.

V is TRBV19 and J is TRBJ1-1; 11 bases map to TRBD1. Germline CDR1 is LNHDA and CDR2 is SQIVND (reference sequence). CDR3 length: 15 amino acids. V was clipped by 7 bases and J by 1 base; unmatched bases: 5. CDR3 loop: CASKPGQGGNTEAFF. In DNA, the CDR3 is TGTGCCAGTAAACCGGGACAGGGGGGGAACACTGAAGCTTTCTTT.

The rearrangement joins TRBV5-4 to TRBJ2-2, with 7 bases lining up with TRBD2. The germline gives CDR1 SGHNT, CDR2 YYREEE (reference sequence). This CDR3 region has 16 residues. Unmatched junction bases numbered 12, after V lost 4 bases and J lost 6 bases. The CDR3 region is CASSLGTTHGSGELFF. The CDR3 region has the DNA TGTGCCAGCAGCCTCGGGACTACCCACGGCTCCGGGGAGCTGTTTTTT.

This chain links TRBV2 with TRBJ1-4; the match to TRBD1 covers 7 bases. There are 14 residues in the CDR3. CDR1 and CDR2 (germline): SNHLY, FYNNEI. The junction had 6 bases not matched to a gene; V was cut back by 6 bases and J by 5 bases. The CDR3 region is CASSPGQRNEKLFF. CDR3 nucleotides: TGTGCCAGCAGCCCGGGACAGCGGAATGAAAAACTGTTTTTT. Full variable domain (missing parts from reference TRBV2 and TRBJ1-4): EPEVTQTPSHQVTQMGQEVILRCVPISNHLYFYWYRQILGQKVEFLVSFYNNEISEKSEIFDDQFSVERPDGSNFTLKIRSTKLEDSAMYFCASSPGQRNEKLFFGSGTQLSVL.

To note about this clone: Other DNA sequences within the sample encode an identical CDR3. V gene TRBV5-6 combines with J gene TRBJ1-2, with unresolved D. V dropped 0 bases and J dropped 9 bases, with 9 bases sitting between them. Germline CDR1 reads SGHDT; CDR2 reads YYEEEE. This CDR3 spans 12 amino acids. CDR3 residues: CASSLVGVSYTF. The CDR3 DNA reads as TGTGCCAGCAGCTTGGTCGGGGTTAGCTACACCTTC.

The chain recombines TRBV18 with TRBJ1-2; D unclear. Deletions cut 3 bases from V and 3 bases from J, with 11 bases between. Per the germline V gene, CDR1 is KGHSH and CDR2 is LQKENI. There are 14 residues in the CDR3. The CDR3 sequence: CASSPQQFDYGYTF. The DNA of the CDR3 is TGTGCCAGCTCACCGCAACAGTTTGACTATGGCTACACCTTC.

The chain joins TRBV3-1 (or the pseudogene TRBV3-2) to TRBJ2-5, with D possibly matching TRBD2 (6 bases). Germline CDR1 is LGHDT and CDR2 is YNNKEL (reference sequence). Trimming cost V 0 bases and J 7 bases, with 15 bases left between them. The CDR3 sequence is 15 residues long. DNA for the CDR3: TGTGCCAGCAGCCAAGAGACGGGGCGGGGAGGGACCCAGTACTTC. This gives the protein CASSQETGRGGTQYF.

The rearrangement uses TRBV25-1 and TRBJ1-6; no reliable D call. The germline V and J ends were trimmed by 2 bases and 10 bases, with 12 bases remaining between them. The CDR3 runs to 14 residues. CDR1 and CDR2 from the germline V gene are MGHDK and SYGVNS. CDR3: CASSELASSSPLHF. CDR3 DNA sequence: TGTGCCAGCAGTGAACTCGCCAGCTCCTCACCCCTCCACTTT. Based on the CDR3 plus reference TRBV25-1 and TRBJ1-6, the full variable domain is EADIYQTPRYLVIGTGKKITLECSQTMGHDKMYWYQQDPGMELHLIHYSYGVNSTEKGDLSSESTVSRIRTEHFPLTLESARPSHTSQYLCASSELASSSPLHFGNGTRLTVT.

The chain uses TRBV4-1 and TRBJ2-1; D gene uncertain. From germline, CDR1 is MGHRA and CDR2 YSYEKL. V was clipped by 4 bases and J by 8 bases, with 15 bases between them. There are 14 residues in the CDR3. CDR3 bases: TGCGCCAGCAGCCTCCGTCCCGGTAGTGATGAGCAGTTCTTC. As protein: CASSLRPGSDEQFF.

The genes are TRBV21-1 and TRBJ1-5. TRBV21-1 is a documented pseudogene. The CDR3 extends over 15 amino acids. The CDR3 region has the DNA TGTGCCAGCAGCAGCCAAGGACGGAGAAATCAGCCCCAGCATTTT. It is translated as CASSSQGRRNQPQHF.

J is TRBJ2-7 and V is TRBV27, with D hard to call. Germline V gives CDR1 MNHEY, CDR2 SMNVEV (reference sequence). The CDR3 runs 13 residues. V lost 3 bases, J lost 6 bases, and 12 bases lay in between. This CDR3 is CASSFAGVGEQYF. The DNA of the CDR3 is TGTGCCAGCAGTTTTGCCGGAGTCGGCGAGCAGTACTTC.

The chain uses TRBV5-5 and TRBJ2-7; D not certain. The CDR3 contains 14 residues. Germline V CDR1 and CDR2: SGHKS, YYEKEE (reference sequence). V was clipped by 3 bases and J by 3 bases, with 13 bases between them. The CDR3, as DNA: TGTGCCAGCAGCTCCTTAGTATCGAACTACGAGCAGTACTTC. Protein product: CASSSLVSNYEQYF.

This chain uses TRBV4-1 with TRBJ2-7, with 8 nucleotides matching TRBD1. Germline trimming cut 1 base from V and 2 bases from J; bases unmatched to any gene: 4. Germline assignment: CDR1 MGHRA and CDR2 YSYEKL. CDR3 size: 15 residues. The CDR3 DNA follows: TGCGCCAGCAGCCAAGTGCCAGGGGGCGCCTACGAGCAGTACTTC. Translation gives CASSQVPGGAYEQYF.